This entry features one T cell receptor beta chain sequence. These data belong to a study of blood T cell repertoires in COVID-19. Overall study: From T cells, B-cell-depleted T cells, or PBMCs came the material, which was cDNA or gDNA.

Generated by immunoSEQ multiplex PCR, the TCRdb table keeps only in-frame clones and is missing some. The sample contains approximately 100,000 clones, around three quarters of which appear only once. The CDR3 consists of 14 residues. CDR1 is LNHDA and CDR2 is SQIVND in the germline V gene (reference sequence). V was clipped by 3 bases and J by 9 bases; unmatched bases: 7. Input material: peripheral blood. The sequence was collected from a human donor in a cohort sampled during active or convalescent COVID-19. The gene calls are TRBV19 and TRBJ2-1; 8 bases are a match to TRBD1. The CDR3 DNA follows: TGTGCCAGTAGTATCACGGACAGGGCGAGTGAGCAGTTCTTC. This gives the protein CASSITDRASEQFF.